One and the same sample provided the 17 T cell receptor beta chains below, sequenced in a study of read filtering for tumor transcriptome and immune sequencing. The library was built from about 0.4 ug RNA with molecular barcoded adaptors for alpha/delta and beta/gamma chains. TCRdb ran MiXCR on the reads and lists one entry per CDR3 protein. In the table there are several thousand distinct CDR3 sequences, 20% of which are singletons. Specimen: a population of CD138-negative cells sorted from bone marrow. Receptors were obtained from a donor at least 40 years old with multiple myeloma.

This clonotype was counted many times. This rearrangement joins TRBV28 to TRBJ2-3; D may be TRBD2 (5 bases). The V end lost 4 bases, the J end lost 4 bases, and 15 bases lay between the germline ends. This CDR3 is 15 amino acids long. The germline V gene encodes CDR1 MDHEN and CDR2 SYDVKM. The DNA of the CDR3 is TGTGCCAGCAGTTCAAGCGGCGGAGCCGCAGATACGCAGTATTTT. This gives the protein CASSSSGGAADTQYF.

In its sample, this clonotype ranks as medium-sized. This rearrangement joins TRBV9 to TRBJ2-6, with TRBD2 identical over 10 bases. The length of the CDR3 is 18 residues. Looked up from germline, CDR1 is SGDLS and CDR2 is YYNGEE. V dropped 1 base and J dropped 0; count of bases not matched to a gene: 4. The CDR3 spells CASSVPSGSISGANVLTF. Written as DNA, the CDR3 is TGTGCCAGCAGCGTACCTAGCGGGAGTATCTCTGGGGCCAACGTCCTGACTTTC.

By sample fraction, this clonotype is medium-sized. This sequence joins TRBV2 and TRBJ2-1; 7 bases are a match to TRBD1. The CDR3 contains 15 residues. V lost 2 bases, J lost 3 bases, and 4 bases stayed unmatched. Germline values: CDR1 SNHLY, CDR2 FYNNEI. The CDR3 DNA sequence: TGTGCCAGCAGTGAAAGCAGGGGGTTCTACAATGAGCAGTTCTTC. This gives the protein CASSESRGFYNEQFF.

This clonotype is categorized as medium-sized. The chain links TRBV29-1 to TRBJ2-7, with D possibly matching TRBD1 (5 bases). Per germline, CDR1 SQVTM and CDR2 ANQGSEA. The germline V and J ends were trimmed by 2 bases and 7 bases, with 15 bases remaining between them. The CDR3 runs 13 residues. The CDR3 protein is CSVEPRTKGEQYF. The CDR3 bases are TGCAGCGTTGAACCCCGGACGAAGGGGGAGCAGTACTTC.

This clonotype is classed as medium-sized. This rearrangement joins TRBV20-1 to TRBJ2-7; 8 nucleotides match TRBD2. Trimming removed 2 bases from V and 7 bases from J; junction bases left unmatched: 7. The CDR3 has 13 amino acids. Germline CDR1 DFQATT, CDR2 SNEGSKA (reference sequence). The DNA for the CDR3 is TGCAGTGCTAGACTCCGGACTAGCTTTGAGCAGTACTTC. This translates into CSARLRTSFEQYF.

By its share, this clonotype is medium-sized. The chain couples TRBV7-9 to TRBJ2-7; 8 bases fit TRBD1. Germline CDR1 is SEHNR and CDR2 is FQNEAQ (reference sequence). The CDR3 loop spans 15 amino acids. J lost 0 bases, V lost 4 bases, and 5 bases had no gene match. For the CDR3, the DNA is TGTGCCAGCAGCTCTCCACAGGGGGGCTCCTACGAGCAGTACTTC. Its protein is CASSSPQGGSYEQYF.

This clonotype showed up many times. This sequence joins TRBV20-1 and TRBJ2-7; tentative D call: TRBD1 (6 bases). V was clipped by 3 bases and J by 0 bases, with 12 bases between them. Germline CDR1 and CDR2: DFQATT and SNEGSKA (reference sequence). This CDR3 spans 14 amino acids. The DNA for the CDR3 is TGCAGTGCTAGGTATGGACAGCCCTCCTACGAGCAGTACTTC. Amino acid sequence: CSARYGQPSYEQYF.

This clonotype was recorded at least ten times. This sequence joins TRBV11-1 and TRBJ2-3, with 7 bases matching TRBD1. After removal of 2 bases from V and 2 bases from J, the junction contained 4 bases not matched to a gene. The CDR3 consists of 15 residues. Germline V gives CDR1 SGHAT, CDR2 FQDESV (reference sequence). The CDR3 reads CASSLRQGSTDTQYF. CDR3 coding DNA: TGTGCCAGCAGCTTACGACAGGGCTCCACAGATACGCAGTATTTT.

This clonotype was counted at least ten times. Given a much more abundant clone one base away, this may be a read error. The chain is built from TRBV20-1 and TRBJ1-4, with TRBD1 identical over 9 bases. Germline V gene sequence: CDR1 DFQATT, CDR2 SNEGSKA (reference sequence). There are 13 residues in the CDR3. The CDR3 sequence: CSATTGGDEKRFF. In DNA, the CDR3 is TGCAGTGCTACCACAGGGGGCGATGAAAAACGGTTTTTT.

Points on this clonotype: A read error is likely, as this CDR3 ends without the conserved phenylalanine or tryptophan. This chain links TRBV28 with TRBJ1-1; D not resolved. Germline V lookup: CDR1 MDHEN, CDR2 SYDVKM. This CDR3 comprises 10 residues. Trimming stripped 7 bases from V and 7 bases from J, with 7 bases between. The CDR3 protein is CASIFGEAFS. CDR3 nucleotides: TGTGCCAGCATCTTTGGTGAAGCTTTCTCT.

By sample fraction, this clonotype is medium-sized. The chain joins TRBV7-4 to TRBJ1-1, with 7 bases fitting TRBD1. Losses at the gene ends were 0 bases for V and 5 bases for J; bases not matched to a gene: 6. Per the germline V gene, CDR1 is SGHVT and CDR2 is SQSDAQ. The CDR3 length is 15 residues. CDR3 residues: CASSLAGGQSTEAFF. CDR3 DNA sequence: TGTGCCAGCAGCTTAGCAGGGGGCCAAAGTACTGAAGCTTTCTTT.

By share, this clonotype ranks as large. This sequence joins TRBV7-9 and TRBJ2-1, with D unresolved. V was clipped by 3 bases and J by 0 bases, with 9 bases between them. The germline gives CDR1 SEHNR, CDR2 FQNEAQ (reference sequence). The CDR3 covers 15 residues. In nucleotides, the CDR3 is TGTGCCAGCAGCTTTGTCGGATCCTCCTACAATGAGCAGTTCTTC. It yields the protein CASSFVGSSYNEQFF.

For the CDR3, the DNA is TGCAGTGCGAGGCGTGACGGGATCTTGGAGTTCTTC. Translation gives CSARRDGILEFF. The chain has TRBV20-1 and TRBJ2-1; the D gene is possibly TRBD2 (5 bases). Germline CDR1 DFQATT, CDR2 SNEGSKA (reference sequence). The V end was cut by 6 bases, the J end by 14 bases, with 20 bases between. CDR3 length equals 12 residues.

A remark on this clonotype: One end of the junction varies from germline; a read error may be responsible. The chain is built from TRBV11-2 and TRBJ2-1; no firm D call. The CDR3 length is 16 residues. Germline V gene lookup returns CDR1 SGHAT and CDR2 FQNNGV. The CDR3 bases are TGTGCCAGCAGCTCCAGTTCGAGCAGATTCTACAACGAGCAGTTCTTC. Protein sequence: CASSSSSSRFYNEQFF.

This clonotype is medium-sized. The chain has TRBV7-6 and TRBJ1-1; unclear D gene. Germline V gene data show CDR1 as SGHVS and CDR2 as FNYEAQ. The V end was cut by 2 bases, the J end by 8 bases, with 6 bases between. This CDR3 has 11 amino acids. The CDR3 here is CASSLTGEAFF. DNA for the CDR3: TGTGCCAGCAGCTTAACCGGGGAAGCTTTCTTT.

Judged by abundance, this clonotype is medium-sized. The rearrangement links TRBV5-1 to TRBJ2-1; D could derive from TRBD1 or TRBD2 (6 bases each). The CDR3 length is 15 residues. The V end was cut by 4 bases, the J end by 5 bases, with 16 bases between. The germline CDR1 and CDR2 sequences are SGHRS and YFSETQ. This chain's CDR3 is CASSAEGGDHNEQFF. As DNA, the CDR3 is TGCGCCAGCAGCGCAGAGGGGGGAGACCACAATGAGCAGTTCTTC.

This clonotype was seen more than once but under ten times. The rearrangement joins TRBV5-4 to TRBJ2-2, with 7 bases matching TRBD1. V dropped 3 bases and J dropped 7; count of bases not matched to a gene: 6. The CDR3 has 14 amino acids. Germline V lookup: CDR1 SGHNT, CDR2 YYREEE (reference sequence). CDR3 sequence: CASSWDSNDGELFF. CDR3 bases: TGTGCCAGCAGCTGGGACAGTAATGACGGGGAGCTGTTTTTT.